Presented here are 30 T cell receptor beta chains from one specimen sequenced in a study of technical replicates of blood from a few donors. TCRdb's copy holds only in-frame clones and misses some; the assay was immunoSEQ multiplex PCR. The sample shows 55,000 to 60,000 clones, 85% to 95% of them seen only once. The sample taken for sequencing was PBMCs. These receptors all stem from a human donor in good health. Some clones in this sample may be carry-over from other donors' samples.

The V gene is TRBV18, the J gene TRBJ2-7; 8 bases align to TRBD1. Germline V gene lookup returns CDR1 KGHSH and CDR2 LQKENI. The CDR3 totals 13 residues. Trimming cost V 3 bases and J 6 bases; bases outside gene matches: 4. The CDR3 DNA reads as TGTGCCAGCTCACCCGGACAGGGTCCCGAGCAGTACTTC. Translating it yields CASSPGQGPEQYF. The entire variable domain, with the rest obtained from reference TRBV18 and TRBJ2-7, is as follows: NAGVMQNPRHLVRRRGQEARLRCSPMKGHSHVYWYRQLPEEGLKFMVYLQKENIIDESGMPKERFSAEFPKEGPSILRIQQVVRGDSAAYFCASSPGQGPEQYFGPGTRLTVT.

The chain recombines TRBV5-1 with TRBJ2-7, with 7 bases lining up with TRBD1. Germline V gene sequence: CDR1 SGHRS, CDR2 YFSETQ. J gave up 4 bases and V 6 bases, and 13 bases lay outside the gene matches. The CDR3 extends over 15 amino acids. CDR3 region: CASTPYSGQSYEQYF. CDR3 DNA: TGCGCCAGCACCCCTTATTCGGGACAGAGTTACGAGCAGTACTTC.

As DNA, the CDR3 is TGTGCCAGCAGTGAAACAGGGGGCAGACAGCCCCAGCATTTT. It yields the protein CASSETGGRQPQHF. The rearrangement uses TRBV2 and TRBJ1-5, with 9 bases matching TRBD1. V lost 2 bases to trimming and J lost 7 bases; unmatched junction nucleotides: 3. CDR1 is SNHLY, CDR2 FYNNEI, per germline. CDR3 length: 14 residues.

The V gene is TRBV10-3, the J gene TRBJ2-1, with TRBD2 matching 7 bases. The germline CDR1 and CDR2 sequences are ENHRY and SYGVKD. The CDR3 contains 14 residues. Trimming removed 5 bases from V and 0 bases from J; junction bases left unmatched: 1. The CDR3 loop is CAISTGGSYNEQFF. The CDR3 DNA reads as TGTGCCATCAGTACGGGGGGCTCCTACAATGAGCAGTTCTTC.

In nucleotides, the CDR3 is TGTGCCAGCAGCTTCTCACAGGGGACTTACAATGAGCAGTTCTTC. Protein: CASSFSQGTYNEQFF. The genes are TRBV7-9 and TRBJ2-1; possibly TRBD1 for D (7 bases). Trimming stripped 3 bases from V and 4 bases from J, with 13 bases between. This CDR3 is built from 15 residues. Germline V gene data show CDR1 as SEHNR and CDR2 as FQNEAQ (reference sequence). Together with reference TRBV7-9 and TRBJ2-1, the CDR3 gives the full variable domain: DTGVSQNPRHKITKRGQNVTFRCDPISEHNRLYWYRQTLGQGPEFLTYFQNEAQLEKSRLLSDRFSAERPKGSFSTLEIQRTEQGDSAMYLCASSFSQGTYNEQFFGPGTRLTVL.

This clone occurred a few times. CDR3 sequence: CASSPRRQGPQYF. The DNA for the CDR3 is TGTGCCAGCAGCCCCCGTCGGCAGGGGCCCCAGTACTTC. The V gene is TRBV6-5, the J gene TRBJ2-7, with TRBD1 as a possible D gene (6 bases). The V and J ends lost 6 bases and 10 bases respectively, with 19 bases between them. Germline CDR1 and CDR2: MNHEY and SVGAGI. The CDR3 extends over 13 amino acids.

The V gene is TRBV2, the J gene TRBJ2-1, with 15 bases identical to TRBD2. The CDR3 runs 14 residues. CDR1 is SNHLY, CDR2 FYNNEI, per germline. V shed 9 bases and J 9 bases; nucleotides not matched to a gene: 6. The CDR3 DNA reads TGTGCCAGTCGGGGGACTAGCGGGAGGAGTGAGCAGTTCTTC. This gives the protein CASRGTSGRSEQFF.

This clone turned up a few times. V and J are TRBV4-2 and TRBJ2-3, with 7 positions matching TRBD2. V shed 0 bases, J shed 4 bases, and the junction held 7 bases outside the gene matches. The CDR3 is 16 residues long. The germline gives CDR1 LGHNA, CDR2 YNFKEQ. The CDR3 DNA reads TGTGCCAGCAGCCAAGATAAGGCTAGCGGTCCAGATACGCAGTATTTT. As protein: CASSQDKASGPDTQYF.

This chain uses TRBV10-3 with TRBJ1-1, with D maybe TRBD1 (6 bases). Trimming took off 2 bases at V and 2 bases at J, with 9 bases between the two ends. The V gene's germline CDR1 is ENHRY and CDR2 SYGVKD. The CDR3 length is 14 residues. The CDR3 nucleotides are TGTGCCATCAGTGAGGTGACAGGCAACACTGAAGCTTTCTTT. It specifies CAISEVTGNTEAFF.

The rearrangement links TRBV5-1 to TRBJ1-3, with D tentatively TRBD1 (6 bases). Deletions cut 4 bases from V and 4 bases from J, with 12 bases between. The CDR3 has 14 residues. In germline, CDR1 is SGHRS, CDR2 YFSETQ. The DNA for the CDR3 is TGCGCCAGCAGCCCACAGGGTGACGGAAACACCATATATTTT. This sequence encodes CASSPQGDGNTIYF. Combining the CDR3 with reference TRBV5-1 and TRBJ1-3 gives the whole variable domain KAGVTQTPRYLIKTRGQQVTLSCSPISGHRSVSWYQQTPGQGLQFLFEYFSETQRNKGNFPGRFSGRQFSNSRSEMNVSTLELGDSALYLCASSPQGDGNTIYFGEGSWLTVV.

The gene calls are TRBV4-1 and TRBJ1-2, with D maybe TRBD1 (6 bases). Germline V gene sequence: CDR1 MGHRA, CDR2 YSYEKL. Trimming stripped 3 bases from V and 4 bases from J, with 15 bases between. The CDR3 totals 15 residues. Here the CDR3 DNA reads TGCGCCAGCAGCCATACAGGGTCTTACCCCTATGGCTACACCTTC. Protein sequence: CASSHTGSYPYGYTF.

The J gene is TRBJ1-1, the V gene TRBV6-5; TRBD1 matches 7 bases. CDR1 is MNHEY, CDR2 SVGAGI, per germline. The V segment lost 6 bases and the J segment 8 bases; nucleotides outside the gene matches: 9. This CDR3 region has 13 residues. The CDR3 coding sequence is TGTGCCAGCAGATCAGACAGGGTTTCCGAAGCTTTCTTT. Encoded protein: CASRSDRVSEAFF.

This clone was picked up one time. V usage is TRBV5-4 and J usage is TRBJ2-7; 10 nucleotides line up with TRBD2. J gave up 8 bases and V 4 bases, and 6 bases lay outside the gene matches. The CDR3 consists of 13 residues. The germline V gene encodes CDR1 SGHNT and CDR2 YYREEE (reference sequence). The CDR3 here is CASSAGTSDKQYF. CDR3 nucleotide sequence: TGTGCCAGCAGCGCCGGGACTAGCGACAAGCAGTACTTC.

J is TRBJ2-5 and V is TRBV7-6, with D maybe TRBD2 (5 bases). Germline loops: CDR1 SGHVS, CDR2 FNYEAQ. The V end was cut by 0 bases, the J end by 6 bases, with 11 bases between. This CDR3 region has 14 residues. CDR3 nucleotides: TGTGCCAGCAGCTTAGCGACCCTAGCAAAGACCCAGTACTTC. Translating it yields CASSLATLAKTQYF.

This chain connects TRBV15 to TRBJ2-2; TRBD2 matches at 9 bases. V lost 1 base, J lost 8 bases, and 8 bases stayed unmatched. This CDR3 comprises 16 residues. Germline V gene sequence: CDR1 LNHNV, CDR2 YYDKDF (reference sequence). The CDR3 sequence is CATSRVYGGGAGELFF. The DNA of the CDR3 is TGTGCCACCAGCAGAGTTTATGGCGGGGGGGCTGGGGAGCTGTTTTTT.

This chain connects TRBV5-1 to TRBJ2-2; no firm D call. Germline CDR1 SGHRS, CDR2 YFSETQ. The CDR3 sequence is 14 residues long. V lost 0 bases, J lost 3 bases, and 6 bases lay in between. The CDR3 region has the DNA TGCGCCAGCAGCTTGGACGTAGACACCGGGGAGCTGTTTTTT. It yields the protein CASSLDVDTGELFF.

The CDR3 sequence is CASSFRDRGIANEKLFF. The CDR3 DNA reads TGTGCCAGCAGCTTCCGGGACAGGGGGATAGCTAATGAAAAACTGTTTTTT. V and J are TRBV13 and TRBJ1-4, with 11 bases that match TRBD1. The CDR3 has 17 residues. Germline values: CDR1 PRHDT, CDR2 FYEKMQ (reference sequence). Trimming removed 3 bases from V and 3 bases from J; junction bases left unmatched: 6.

V is TRBV4-1 and J is TRBJ2-2; no definite D call. This CDR3 comprises 15 residues. Per the germline V gene, CDR1 is MGHRA and CDR2 is YSYEKL. V was shortened by 0 bases and J by 0 bases, with 5 bases between the two germline ends. This CDR3 is CASSQDSPNTGELFF. The DNA for the CDR3 is TGCGCCAGCAGCCAAGATAGTCCGAACACCGGGGAGCTGTTTTTT.

The gene calls are TRBV27 and TRBJ1-1, with 7 bases aligning to TRBD1. With 7 bases clipped from V and 7 bases from J, the junction kept 9 bases outside the gene matches. Per the germline V gene, CDR1 is MNHEY and CDR2 is SMNVEV (reference sequence). The CDR3 consists of 13 residues. CDR3 in amino acids: CASKPPDRDEAFF. The CDR3 coding sequence is TGTGCCAGCAAACCCCCAGACAGGGATGAAGCTTTCTTT.

This chain joins TRBV5-1 and TRBJ2-1; TRBD2 matches at 13 bases. Germline lookup yields CDR1 SGHRS and CDR2 YFSETQ. The CDR3 contains 16 residues. V shed 1 base and J 3 bases; nucleotides not matched to a gene: 1. DNA for the CDR3: TGCGCCAGCAGCTTGTGGACTAGCGGGGGCTACAATGAGCAGTTCTTC. The encoded protein is CASSLWTSGGYNEQFF.

V usage is TRBV6-5 and J usage is TRBJ1-1; D is unclear. Germline CDR1 and CDR2: MNHEY and SVGAGI. V lost 1 base and J 1 base, leaving 7 bases between the germline ends. The CDR3 sequence is 14 residues long. The DNA of the CDR3 is TGTGCCAGCAGTTACTACAAGTGGAACACTGAAGCTTTCTTT. This sequence encodes CASSYYKWNTEAFF.

The chain links TRBV7-2 to TRBJ1-1; 7 nucleotides agree with TRBD1. Germline V gene lookup returns CDR1 SGHTA and CDR2 FQGNSA. CDR3 length: 15 amino acids. After removal of 0 bases from V and 4 bases from J, the junction contained 5 bases not matched to a gene. This CDR3 is CASSLATGYLTEAFF. CDR3 nucleotide sequence: TGTGCCAGCAGCTTAGCGACAGGGTACCTCACTGAAGCTTTCTTT.

The chain has TRBV7-2 and TRBJ2-7, with TRBD2 matching 11 bases. CDR3 length equals 14 residues. With V trimmed by 3 bases and J by 3 bases, 1 base remained unmatched. Germline CDR1 is SGHTA and CDR2 is FQGNSA. The CDR3 DNA sequence: TGTGCCAGCAGCTTGACTAGCGGGAACTACGAGCAGTACTTC. Translation: CASSLTSGNYEQYF.

The gene calls are TRBV7-9 and TRBJ1-5; D is ambiguous. Trimming took off 3 bases at V and 4 bases at J, with 7 bases between the two ends. In germline, CDR1 is SEHNR, CDR2 FQNEAQ (reference sequence). CDR3 size: 13 residues. CDR3 sequence reads: CASSFEGNQPQHF. The CDR3 DNA reads TGTGCCAGCAGCTTCGAGGGTAATCAGCCCCAGCATTTT.

This sequence joins TRBV7-6 and TRBJ2-1; TRBD2 matches at 11 bases. CDR3 length: 17 amino acids. V shed 5 bases and J 3 bases; nucleotides not matched to a gene: 9. The germline V gene encodes CDR1 SGHVS and CDR2 FNYEAQ. In DNA, the CDR3 is TGTGCCAGCAGCCCGATGACTAGCGGGAATATCTACAATGAGCAGTTCTTC. It yields the protein CASSPMTSGNIYNEQFF.

The rearrangement joins TRBV6-1 to TRBJ1-3; D remains ambiguous. The CDR3 length is 14 residues. CDR1 is MNHNS and CDR2 is SASEGT in the germline V gene. Trimming left V 6 bases short and J 2 bases short, with 11 bases between. The CDR3 nucleotides are TGTGCCAGCAGCCCGTCTTTTACTGGAAACACCATATATTTT. This gives the protein CASSPSFTGNTIYF.

The chain carries TRBV10-3 and TRBJ2-7; 8 nucleotides line up with TRBD1. CDR3 size: 14 residues. Looked up from germline, CDR1 is ENHRY and CDR2 is SYGVKD. The V segment lost 4 bases and the J segment 2 bases; nucleotides outside the gene matches: 4. CDR3 sequence (DNA): TGTGCCATCAGTGGAGGGGACAGGCCCTACGAGCAGTACTTC. Translation gives CAISGGDRPYEQYF.

The J gene is TRBJ1-1, the V gene TRBV9; the D is unclear. V dropped 0 bases and J dropped 8 bases, with 11 bases sitting between them. The V gene's germline CDR1 is SGDLS and CDR2 YYNGEE. CDR3 length: 13 residues. The CDR3 DNA sequence: TGTGCCAGCAGCGTAGTCCAGACCGGGGAAGCTTTCTTT. This codes for CASSVVQTGEAFF.

This rearrangement joins TRBV7-6 to TRBJ2-1; 7 bases are shared with TRBD2. The CDR3 has 13 amino acids. V trimming: 3 bases; J trimming: 8 bases; junction bases outside the gene matches: 4. Germline V gives CDR1 SGHVS, CDR2 FNYEAQ. CDR3 bases: TGTGCCAGCAGCTTGCTAGCGGTCGATGAGCAGTTCTTC. Protein sequence: CASSLLAVDEQFF.

This sequence joins TRBV5-4 and TRBJ1-1, with D unresolved. Per the germline V gene, CDR1 is SGHNT and CDR2 is YYREEE (reference sequence). CDR3 length equals 13 residues. Trimming removed 2 bases from V and 1 base from J, with 6 bases in between. The CDR3 DNA sequence: TGTGCCAGCAGCTTAACCGGGAACACTGAAGCTTTCTTT. The encoded protein is CASSLTGNTEAFF. Together with reference TRBV5-4 and TRBJ1-1, the CDR3 gives the full variable domain: ETGVTQSPTHLIKTRGQQVTLRCSSQSGHNTVSWYQQALGQGPQFIFQYYREEENGRGNFPPRFSGLQFPNYSSELNVNALELDDSALYLCASSLTGNTEAFFGQGTRLTVV.